What follows are 25 T cell receptor beta chains derived from one specimen sequenced in a study of shared T cell receptors in the human thymus. Method: immunoSEQ multiplex PCR; TCRdb's copy keeps in-frame clones and lacks some. Seen here are hundreds of thousands of clones, 80% to 90% observed once, and the top ten hold 0.0095% to 0.013%. The same specimen was also included in a second study, on human thymus T cells.

The sample was thymocytes. The receptors were gathered from a girl under three years old with a congenital heart defect.

The V and J genes are TRBV27 and TRBJ1-1; D uncertain. CDR3 length equals 14 residues. The germline V and J ends were trimmed by 3 bases and 5 bases, with 13 bases remaining between them. CDR1 MNHEY and CDR2 SMNVEV come from the germline V gene (reference sequence). The CDR3 spells CASSFSSRGTEAFF. As DNA, the CDR3 is TGTGCCAGCAGTTTTTCCTCCCGAGGAACTGAAGCTTTCTTT.

The chain has TRBV6-1 and TRBJ1-3; 7 nucleotides line up with TRBD1. V lost 3 bases to trimming and J lost 0 bases; unmatched junction nucleotides: 8. The germline V gene encodes CDR1 MNHNS and CDR2 SASEGT. The CDR3 is made up of 17 amino acids. CDR3 amino acids: CASSEARQGHSGNTIYF. DNA for the CDR3: TGTGCCAGCAGTGAGGCCCGACAGGGACACTCTGGAAACACCATATATTTT.

The J gene is TRBJ1-2, the V gene TRBV7-9; 7 nucleotides line up with TRBD1. Germline lookup yields CDR1 SEHNR and CDR2 FQNEAQ (reference sequence). The ends lost 5 bases at V and 5 bases at J; junction bases unmatched: 8. The CDR3 is 14 amino acids. The CDR3 nucleotides read TGTGCCAGCAGCCCTACCGACAGGGAGTATGGCTACACCTTC. This codes for CASSPTDREYGYTF.

The chain uses TRBV7-8 and TRBJ1-3; D gene uncertain. The CDR3 covers 15 residues. V was shortened by 5 bases and J by 7 bases, with 18 bases between the two germline ends. Germline V lookup: CDR1 SGHVS, CDR2 FQNEAQ. The CDR3 loop reads CASSDRRGIRNTIYF. In nucleotides, the CDR3 is TGTGCCAGCAGCGACCGCCGAGGCATAAGGAACACCATATATTTT.

Comment on this clone: Other DNA sequences from this sample encode an identical CDR3 as well. The chain uses TRBV6-1 and TRBJ2-7; 9 bases are shared with TRBD1. V shed 3 bases and J 3 bases; nucleotides not matched to a gene: 3. Looked up from germline, CDR1 is MNHNS and CDR2 is SASEGT. This CDR3 comprises 14 residues. The CDR3 nucleotides read TGTGCCAGCAGTGAGGGACAGGGCGGCTACGAGCAGTACTTC. Residues: CASSEGQGGYEQYF.

This rearrangement joins TRBV5-1 to TRBJ2-4; tentatively, D is TRBD2 (6 bases). V gave up 0 bases and J gave up 4 bases, with 8 bases separating them. The CDR3 has 14 residues. Germline CDR1 is SGHRS and CDR2 is YFSETQ. The CDR3 nucleotides read TGCGCCAGCAGCTTGGGGCGGGGTAAAAACATTCAGTACTTC. Amino acids: CASSLGRGKNIQYF.

The chain carries TRBV29-1 and TRBJ2-7; D gene unclear. V lost 0 bases, J lost 0 bases, and 15 bases lay in between. The CDR3 covers 16 residues. The germline V gene has CDR1 SQVTM and CDR2 ANQGSEA. The DNA for the CDR3 is TGCAGCGTTGAAGATCCCCACAGCCGACACTCCTACGAGCAGTACTTC. Residues: CSVEDPHSRHSYEQYF.

This clone was seen more than once but under ten times. This chain joins TRBV5-1 and TRBJ2-6; 7 bases line up with TRBD1. The CDR3 has 23 residues. Germline CDR1 reads SGHRS; CDR2 reads YFSETQ. Trimming cost V 0 bases and J 0 bases; bases outside gene matches: 21. CDR3 residues: CASSLGIRQGHNSWASGANVLTF. DNA for the CDR3: TGCGCCAGCAGCTTGGGGATCAGACAGGGCCATAATTCTTGGGCCTCTGGGGCCAACGTCCTGACTTTC.

The V and J genes are TRBV7-4 and TRBJ2-2; 8 nucleotides match TRBD2. The ends lost 2 bases at V and 8 bases at J; junction bases unmatched: 4. From germline, CDR1 is SGHVT and CDR2 SQSDAQ. The CDR3 has 14 residues. CDR3 in amino acids: CASSLQGGRGELFF. The CDR3 region has the DNA TGTGCCAGCAGCTTACAGGGCGGGAGGGGGGAGCTGTTTTTT.

V is TRBV10-1 and J is TRBJ2-3; TRBD2 might be the D (5 bases). CDR1 is WNHNN, CDR2 SYGVQD, per germline (reference sequence). V was clipped by 0 bases and J by 0 bases, with 10 bases between them. This CDR3 has 16 residues. The CDR3 region has the DNA TGCGCCAGCAGTGAGTCGGAGGTAGCTAGCACAGATACGCAGTATTTT. Translation: CASSESEVASTDTQYF.

The chain carries TRBV5-1 and TRBJ1-2, with D possibly being TRBD1 (5 bases). CDR3 length: 15 residues. The V and J ends lost 5 bases and 8 bases respectively, with 22 bases between them. Germline CDR1 SGHRS, CDR2 YFSETQ. CDR3: CASRCSEDRGRGYTF. The CDR3 DNA reads TGCGCCAGCAGGTGTTCGGAAGACAGAGGTAGGGGCTACACCTTC.

The gene calls are TRBV4-2 and TRBJ1-2; D remains unclear. V shed 1 base and J shed 0 bases, with 6 bases lying between them. The germline gives CDR1 LGHNA, CDR2 YNFKEQ. The CDR3 runs 14 residues. The CDR3 nucleotides are TGTGCCAGCAGCCAAGTAGAAGCTAACTATGGCTACACCTTC. Residues: CASSQVEANYGYTF.

This clone was seen a few times. This sequence joins TRBV6-1 and TRBJ1-4, with D unclear. V shed 1 base and J shed 0 bases, with 12 bases lying between them. The germline gives CDR1 MNHNS, CDR2 SASEGT. The CDR3 is 17 residues long. The CDR3 sequence: CASSEGVRAATNEKLFF. As DNA, the CDR3 is TGTGCCAGCAGTGAAGGTGTGAGGGCCGCAACTAATGAAAAACTGTTTTTT.

CDR3 sequence reads: CASSPSFSYGYTF. The CDR3 nucleotides read TGTGCCAGCAGCCCGTCATTCAGCTATGGCTACACCTTC. The chain joins TRBV6-6 to TRBJ1-2; D unclear. The CDR3 consists of 13 residues. The germline CDR1 and CDR2 sequences are MNHNY and SVGAGI (reference sequence). Between the trimmed V and J ends, which lost 6 bases and 4 bases, there was a span of 12 bases.

The V gene is TRBV11-3, the J gene TRBJ1-5, with 12 bases identical to TRBD1. The junction had 15 bases not matched to a gene; V was cut back by 7 bases and J by 2 bases. Germline-derived CDR1 and CDR2 are SGHNT and YENEEA. The CDR3 contains 19 residues. The CDR3 sequence: CASTRVRDRGLRGNQPQHF. The CDR3 region has the DNA TGTGCCAGCACCCGGGTCCGGGACAGGGGGCTTAGGGGCAATCAGCCCCAGCATTTT.

V gene TRBV6-5 combines with J gene TRBJ1-1; D perhaps matches TRBD1 (6 bases). CDR1 MNHEY and CDR2 SVGAGI come from the germline V gene. The ends were cut back, 4 bases at V and 1 base at J, with 16 bases in the middle. The CDR3 length is 16 residues. The CDR3 DNA reads as TGTGCCAGCAGTTGGGTCGACAGGTTGGGGAACACTGAAGCTTTCTTT. This gives the protein CASSWVDRLGNTEAFF.

The gene calls are TRBV13 and TRBJ1-1, with D possibly TRBD1 on 5 matching bases. Germline V gene lookup returns CDR1 PRHDT and CDR2 FYEKMQ (reference sequence). The CDR3 is made up of 18 amino acids. Trimming stripped 1 base from V and 0 bases from J, with 18 bases between. CDR3 amino acids: CASSLVLAPGGLNTEAFF. The CDR3 coding sequence is TGTGCCAGCAGCTTAGTACTAGCCCCCGGGGGATTGAACACTGAAGCTTTCTTT. The variable domain in full, completed from reference TRBV13 and TRBJ1-1, reads AAGVIQSPRHLIKEKRETATLKCYPIPRHDTVYWYQQGPGQDPQFLISFYEKMQSDKGSIPDRFSAQQFSDYHSELNMSSLELGDSALYFCASSLVLAPGGLNTEAFFGQGTRLTVV.

The chain employs TRBV2 and TRBJ1-6; TRBD1 agrees at 9 bases. This CDR3 contains 19 residues. The germline V gene has CDR1 SNHLY and CDR2 FYNNEI. Trimming removed 9 bases from V and 5 bases from J; junction bases left unmatched: 20. CDR3 bases: TGTGCCAGTAAACCGGGACAGGGAGGATTAATGGGAAATAATTCACCCCTCCACTTT. It specifies CASKPGQGGLMGNNSPLHF.

The rearrangement joins TRBV28 to TRBJ2-7; 8 bases align to TRBD2. V lost 5 bases and J lost 5; bases outside the gene matches: 8. The CDR3 is 14 residues long. Germline values: CDR1 MDHEN, CDR2 SYDVKM. The CDR3 DNA sequence: TGTGCCAGCAGTAAGGCGGGGGGCATGGACGAGCAGTACTTC. Amino acids: CASSKAGGMDEQYF.

The chain employs TRBV5-4 and TRBJ1-1; tentative D call: TRBD1 (5 bases). This CDR3 has 17 amino acids. Germline lookup yields CDR1 SGHNT and CDR2 YYREEE (reference sequence). Trimming stripped 0 bases from V and 1 base from J, with 16 bases between. The CDR3 DNA reads as TGTGCCAGCAGCTTGGAAAGGGGCAGGGAAAAGAACACTGAAGCTTTCTTT. Protein: CASSLERGREKNTEAFF. The full variable domain, its missing parts supplied by reference TRBV5-4 and TRBJ1-1, is ETGVTQSPTHLIKTRGQQVTLRCSSQSGHNTVSWYQQALGQGPQFIFQYYREEENGRGNFPPRFSGLQFPNYSSELNVNALELDDSALYLCASSLERGREKNTEAFFGQGTRLTVV.

The chain links TRBV5-6 to TRBJ2-2, with TRBD2 as a possible D gene (5 bases). Between the trimmed V and J ends, which lost 6 bases and 5 bases, there was a span of 26 bases. Germline-derived CDR1 and CDR2 are SGHDT and YYEEEE. This CDR3 comprises 18 residues. CDR3 sequence: CASKRGIGLYERTGELFF. The CDR3 DNA sequence: TGTGCCAGCAAGCGAGGGATTGGACTTTACGAGAGAACCGGGGAGCTGTTTTTT. Using reference TRBV5-6 and TRBJ2-2 for the parts outside the CDR3, the full variable domain is DAGVTQSPTHLIKTRGQQVTLRCSPKSGHDTVSWYQQALGQGPQFIFQYYEEEERQRGNFPDRFSGHQFPNYSSELNVNALLLGDSALYLCASKRGIGLYERTGELFFGEGSRLTVL.

The chain combines TRBV9 with TRBJ2-3; possible D gene TRBD1, 5 bases. The CDR3 runs 15 residues. Germline V gene data show CDR1 as SGDLS and CDR2 as YYNGEE. V was cut by 0 bases and J by 3 bases, with 11 bases left in between. CDR3 sequence reads: CASSVEPGQTDTQYF. CDR3 bases: TGTGCCAGCAGCGTAGAGCCAGGGCAGACAGATACGCAGTATTTT.

In its sample, this clone was seen a few times. V is TRBV5-1 and J is TRBJ2-7; D is unresolved. This CDR3 has 16 amino acids. In germline, CDR1 is SGHRS, CDR2 YFSETQ. V lost 1 base and J 0 bases, leaving 14 bases between the germline ends. CDR3 residues: CASSLIVGRSSYEQYF. Written as DNA, the CDR3 is TGCGCCAGCAGCTTGATAGTCGGTAGAAGCTCCTACGAGCAGTACTTC.

The chain joins TRBV6-5 to TRBJ1-6; 7 bases agree with TRBD1. CDR1 and CDR2 (germline): MNHEY, SVGAGI. The CDR3 runs to 14 residues. Trimming removed 7 bases from V and 9 bases from J; junction bases left unmatched: 9. CDR3 sequence reads: CASNPNRGRSPLHF. CDR3 coding DNA: TGTGCCAGCAATCCTAACAGGGGACGTTCACCCCTCCACTTT.

This chain uses TRBV5-4 with TRBJ2-2; 8 bases fit TRBD1. The CDR3 runs to 17 residues. Germline-derived CDR1 and CDR2 are SGHNT and YYREEE (reference sequence). The ends lost 0 bases at V and 0 bases at J; junction bases unmatched: 4. CDR3 protein: CASSLGQGSANTGELFF. CDR3 in DNA: TGTGCCAGCAGCTTGGGACAGGGGTCAGCGAACACCGGGGAGCTGTTTTTT.